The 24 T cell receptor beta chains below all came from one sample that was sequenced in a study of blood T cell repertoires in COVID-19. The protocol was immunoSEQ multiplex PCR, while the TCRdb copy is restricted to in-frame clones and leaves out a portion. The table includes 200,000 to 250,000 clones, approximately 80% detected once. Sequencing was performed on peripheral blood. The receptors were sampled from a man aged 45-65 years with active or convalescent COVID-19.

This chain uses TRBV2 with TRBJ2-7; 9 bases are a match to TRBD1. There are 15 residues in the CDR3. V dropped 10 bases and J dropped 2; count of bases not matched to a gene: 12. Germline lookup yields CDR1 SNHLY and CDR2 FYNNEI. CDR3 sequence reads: CAITPRDRAPYEQYF. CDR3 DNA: TGTGCCATCACCCCCCGGGACAGGGCCCCCTACGAGCAGTACTTC.

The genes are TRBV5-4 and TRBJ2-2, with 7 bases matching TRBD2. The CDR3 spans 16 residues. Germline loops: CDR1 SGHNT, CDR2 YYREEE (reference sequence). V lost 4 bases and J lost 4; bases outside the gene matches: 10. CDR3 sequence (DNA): TGTGCCAGCAGCCCCGCCTCCGGGACTACCACCGGGGAGCTGTTTTTT. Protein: CASSPASGTTTGELFF.

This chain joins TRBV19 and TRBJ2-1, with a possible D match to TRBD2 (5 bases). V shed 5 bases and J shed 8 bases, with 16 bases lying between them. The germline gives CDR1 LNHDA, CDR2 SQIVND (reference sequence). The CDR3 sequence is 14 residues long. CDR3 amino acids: CASSDYHGRDEQFF. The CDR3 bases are TGTGCCAGTAGTGACTACCACGGGCGGGATGAGCAGTTCTTC.

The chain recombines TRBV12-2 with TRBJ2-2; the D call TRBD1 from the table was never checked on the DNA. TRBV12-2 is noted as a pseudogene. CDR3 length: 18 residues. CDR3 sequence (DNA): TGTGCAAGTCGACGAAGGGACAGGGTCAATTTGGACACCGGGGAGCTGTTTTTT. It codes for CASRRRDRVNLDTGELFF.

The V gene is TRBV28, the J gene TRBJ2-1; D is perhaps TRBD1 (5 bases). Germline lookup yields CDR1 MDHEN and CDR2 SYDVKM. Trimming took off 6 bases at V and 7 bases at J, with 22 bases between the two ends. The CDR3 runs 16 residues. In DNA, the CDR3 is TGTGCCAGCAGGGGGCAGGCTTCATCTAATTGGAATGAGCAGTTCTTC. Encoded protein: CASRGQASSNWNEQFF.

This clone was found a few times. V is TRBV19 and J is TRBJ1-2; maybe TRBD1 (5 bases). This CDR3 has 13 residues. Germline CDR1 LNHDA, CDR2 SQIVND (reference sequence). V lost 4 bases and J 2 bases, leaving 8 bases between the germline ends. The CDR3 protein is CASSTQVNYGYTF. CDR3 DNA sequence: TGTGCCAGTAGTACACAGGTCAACTATGGCTACACCTTC.

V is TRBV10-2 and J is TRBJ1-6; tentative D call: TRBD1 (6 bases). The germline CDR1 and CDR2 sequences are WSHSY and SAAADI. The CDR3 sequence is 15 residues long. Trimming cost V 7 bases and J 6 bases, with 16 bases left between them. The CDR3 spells CASTLYRERNSPLHF. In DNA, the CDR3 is TGCGCCAGCACCCTTTACAGGGAGCGTAATTCACCCCTCCACTTT.

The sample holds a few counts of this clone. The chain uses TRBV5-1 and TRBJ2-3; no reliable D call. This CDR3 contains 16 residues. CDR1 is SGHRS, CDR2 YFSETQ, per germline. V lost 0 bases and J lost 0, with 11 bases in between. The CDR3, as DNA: TGCGCCAGCAGCTTGGACAGAGCCTCTAGCACAGATACGCAGTATTTT. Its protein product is CASSLDRASSTDTQYF. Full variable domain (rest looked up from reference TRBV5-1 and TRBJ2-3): KAGVTQTPRYLIKTRGQQVTLSCSPISGHRSVSWYQQTPGQGLQFLFEYFSETQRNKGNFPGRFSGRQFSNSRSEMNVSTLELGDSALYLCASSLDRASSTDTQYFGPGTRLTVL.

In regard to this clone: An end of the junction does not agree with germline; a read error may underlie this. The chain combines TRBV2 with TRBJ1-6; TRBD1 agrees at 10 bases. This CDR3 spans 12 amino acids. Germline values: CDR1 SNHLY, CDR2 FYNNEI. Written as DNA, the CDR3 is TGTGCCAGCAGTGAAGTCGGAGACAGGGGGCTTTTT. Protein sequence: CASSEVGDRGLF.

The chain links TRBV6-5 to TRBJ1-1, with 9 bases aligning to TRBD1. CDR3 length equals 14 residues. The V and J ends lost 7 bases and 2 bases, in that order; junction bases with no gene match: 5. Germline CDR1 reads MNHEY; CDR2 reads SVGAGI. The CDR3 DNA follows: TGTGCCAGCAACTTGGACAGGGGTAACACTGAAGCTTTCTTT. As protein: CASNLDRGNTEAFF.

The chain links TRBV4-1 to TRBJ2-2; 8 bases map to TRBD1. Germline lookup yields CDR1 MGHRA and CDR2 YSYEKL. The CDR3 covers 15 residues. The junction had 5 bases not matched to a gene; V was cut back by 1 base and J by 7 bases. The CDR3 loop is CASSQGTGLYGELFF. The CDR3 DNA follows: TGCGCCAGCAGCCAAGGGACAGGGTTATACGGGGAGCTGTTTTTT.

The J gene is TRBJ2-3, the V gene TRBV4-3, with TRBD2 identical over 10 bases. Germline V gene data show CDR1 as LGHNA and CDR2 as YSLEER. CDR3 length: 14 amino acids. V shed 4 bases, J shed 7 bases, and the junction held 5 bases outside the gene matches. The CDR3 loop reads CASSLGLAEYTQYF. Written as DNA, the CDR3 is TGCGCCAGCAGCCTCGGACTAGCGGAATATACGCAGTATTTT.

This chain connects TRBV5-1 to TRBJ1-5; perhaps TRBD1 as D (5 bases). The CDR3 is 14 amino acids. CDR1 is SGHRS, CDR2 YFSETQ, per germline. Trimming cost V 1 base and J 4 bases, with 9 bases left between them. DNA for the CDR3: TGCGCCAGCAGCTTGCAGGGAGGAAATCAGCCCCAGCATTTT. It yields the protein CASSLQGGNQPQHF. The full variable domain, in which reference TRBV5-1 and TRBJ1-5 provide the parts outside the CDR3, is KAGVTQTPRYLIKTRGQQVTLSCSPISGHRSVSWYQQTPGQGLQFLFEYFSETQRNKGNFPGRFSGRQFSNSRSEMNVSTLELGDSALYLCASSLQGGNQPQHFGDGTRLSIL.

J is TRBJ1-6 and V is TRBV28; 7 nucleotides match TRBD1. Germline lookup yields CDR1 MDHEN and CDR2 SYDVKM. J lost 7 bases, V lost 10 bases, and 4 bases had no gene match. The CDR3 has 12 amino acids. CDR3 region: CATKQGNSPLHF. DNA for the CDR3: TGTGCCACCAAACAGGGGAATTCACCCCTCCACTTT.

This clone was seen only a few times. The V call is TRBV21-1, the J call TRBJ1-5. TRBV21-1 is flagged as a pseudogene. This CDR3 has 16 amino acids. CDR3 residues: CASSPTTPRGNQPQHF. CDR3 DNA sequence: TGTGCCAGCAGCCCTACTACTCCTCGGGGCAATCAGCCCCAGCATTTT.

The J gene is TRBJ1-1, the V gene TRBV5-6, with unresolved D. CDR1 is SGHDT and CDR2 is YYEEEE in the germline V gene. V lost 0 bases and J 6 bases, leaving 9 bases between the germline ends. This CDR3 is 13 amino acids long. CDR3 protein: CASSLVGGPEAFF. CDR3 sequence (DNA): TGTGCCAGCAGCTTGGTAGGCGGCCCTGAAGCTTTCTTT.

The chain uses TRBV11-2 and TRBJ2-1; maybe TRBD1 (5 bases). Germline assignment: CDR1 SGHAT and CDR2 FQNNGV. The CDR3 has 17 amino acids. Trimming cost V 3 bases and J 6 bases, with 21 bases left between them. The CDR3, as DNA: TGTGCCAGCAGCTTGGTAATATTCCCGGGCCAGGGCAATGAGCAGTTCTTC. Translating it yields CASSLVIFPGQGNEQFF.

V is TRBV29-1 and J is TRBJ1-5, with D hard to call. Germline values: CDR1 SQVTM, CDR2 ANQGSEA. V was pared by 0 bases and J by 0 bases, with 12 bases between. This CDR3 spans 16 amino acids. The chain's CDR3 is CSVEELVADSNQPQHF. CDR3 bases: TGCAGCGTTGAAGAATTGGTAGCAGATAGCAATCAGCCCCAGCATTTT.

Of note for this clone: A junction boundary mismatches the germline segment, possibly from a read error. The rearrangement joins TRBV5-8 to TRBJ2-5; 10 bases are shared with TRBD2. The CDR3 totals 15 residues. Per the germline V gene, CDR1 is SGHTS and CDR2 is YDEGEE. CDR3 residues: CASSLDLAGDRHSNF. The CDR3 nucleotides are TGTGCCAGCAGCTTGGACCTAGCGGGAGACCGGCATTCCAACTTC. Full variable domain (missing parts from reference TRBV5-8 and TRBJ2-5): EAGVTQSPTHLIKTRGQQATLRCSPISGHTSVYWYQQALGLGLQFLLWYDEGEERNRGNFPPRFSGRQFPNYSSELNVNALELEDSALYLCASSLDLAGDRHSNFGPGTRLLVL.

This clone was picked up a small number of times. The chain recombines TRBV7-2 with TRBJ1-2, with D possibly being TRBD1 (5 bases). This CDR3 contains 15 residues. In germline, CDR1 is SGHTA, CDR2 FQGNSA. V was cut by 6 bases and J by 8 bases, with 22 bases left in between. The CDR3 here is CASRGLGQPAEGYTF. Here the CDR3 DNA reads TGTGCCAGCAGGGGACTGGGCCAACCGGCGGAGGGCTACACCTTC. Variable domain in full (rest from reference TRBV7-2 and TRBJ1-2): GAGVSQSPSNKVTEKGKDVELRCDPISGHTALYWYRQSLGQGLEFLIYFQGNSAPDKSGLPSDRFSAERTGGSVSTLTIQRTQQEDSAVYLCASRGLGQPAEGYTFGSGTRLTVV.

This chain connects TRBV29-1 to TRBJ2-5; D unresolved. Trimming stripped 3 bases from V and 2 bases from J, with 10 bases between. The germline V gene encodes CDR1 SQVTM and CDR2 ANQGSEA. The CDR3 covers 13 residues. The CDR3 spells CSVDRQVQETQYF. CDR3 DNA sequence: TGCAGCGTTGACCGGCAGGTACAAGAGACCCAGTACTTC. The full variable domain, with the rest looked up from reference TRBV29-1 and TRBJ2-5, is SAVISQKPSRDICQRGTSLTIQCQVDSQVTMMFWYRQQPGQSLTLIATANQGSEATYESGFVIDKFPISRPNLTFSTLTVSNMSPEDSSIYLCSVDRQVQETQYFGPGTRLLVL.

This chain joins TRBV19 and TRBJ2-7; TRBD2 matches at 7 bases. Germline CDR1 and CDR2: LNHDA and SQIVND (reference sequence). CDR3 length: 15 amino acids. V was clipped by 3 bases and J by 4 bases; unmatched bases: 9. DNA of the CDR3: TGTGCCAGTAGTATCGTCGGCGGGAGCTCGTACGAGCAGTACTTC. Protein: CASSIVGGSSYEQYF.

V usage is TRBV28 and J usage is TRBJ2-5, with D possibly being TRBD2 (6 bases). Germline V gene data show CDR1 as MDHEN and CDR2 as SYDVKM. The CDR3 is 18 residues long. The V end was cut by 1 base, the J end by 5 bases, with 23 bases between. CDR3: CASSLLVGKTGDEETQYF. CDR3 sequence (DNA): TGTGCCAGCAGTTTATTAGTCGGAAAAACGGGAGATGAGGAGACCCAGTACTTC.

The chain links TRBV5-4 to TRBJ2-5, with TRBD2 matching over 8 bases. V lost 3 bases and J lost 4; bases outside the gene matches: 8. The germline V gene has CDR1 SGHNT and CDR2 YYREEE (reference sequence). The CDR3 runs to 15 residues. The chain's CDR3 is CASSSRGGLPETQYF. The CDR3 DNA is TGTGCCAGCAGCTCTCGGGGGGGACTTCCAGAGACCCAGTACTTC.